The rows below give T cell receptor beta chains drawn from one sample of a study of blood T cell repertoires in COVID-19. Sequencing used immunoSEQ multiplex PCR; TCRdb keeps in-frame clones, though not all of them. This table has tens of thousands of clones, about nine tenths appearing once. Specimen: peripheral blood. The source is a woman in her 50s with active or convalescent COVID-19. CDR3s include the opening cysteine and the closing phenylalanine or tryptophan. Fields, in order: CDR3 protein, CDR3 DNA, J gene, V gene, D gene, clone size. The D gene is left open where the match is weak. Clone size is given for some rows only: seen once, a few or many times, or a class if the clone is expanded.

cdr3_aa: CASSVGREVDEQFF
cdr3_nt: TGTGCCAGCAGTGTAGGGCGGGAGGTAGATGAGCAGTTCTTC
j_call: TRBJ2-1
v_call: TRBV2
d_call: TRBD2
clone_size: NA

cdr3_aa: CASSPEDVSYEQYF
cdr3_nt: TGTGCCAGCAGCCCAGAGGATGTCTCCTACGAGCAGTACTTC
j_call: TRBJ2-7
v_call: TRBV9
d_call: NA
clone_size: once

cdr3_aa: CASSPGTGRSYEQYF
cdr3_nt: TGTGCCAGCAGTCCCGGGACAGGAAGATCCTACGAGCAGTACTTC
j_call: TRBJ2-7
v_call: TRBV27
d_call: TRBD1
clone_size: once

cdr3_aa: CASSLDVADSYNEQFF
cdr3_nt: TGCGCCAGCAGCTTGGACGTTGCGGACTCCTACAATGAGCAGTTCTTC
j_call: TRBJ2-1
v_call: TRBV5-1
d_call: NA
clone_size: NA

cdr3_aa: CASRGNGRASEQFF
cdr3_nt: TGTGCCAGCAGGGGTAACGGGAGGGCCTCTGAGCAGTTCTTC
j_call: TRBJ2-1
v_call: TRBV28
d_call: TRBD2
clone_size: NA

cdr3_aa: CASSFSDRGTEAFF
cdr3_nt: TGTGCCAGCAGCTTTTCGGACAGGGGGACTGAAGCTTTCTTT
j_call: TRBJ1-1
v_call: TRBV11-2
d_call: TRBD1
clone_size: few

cdr3_aa: CASSPTGAGAAGELFF
cdr3_nt: TGTGCTAGCAGCCCGACAGGGGCCGGAGCGGCCGGGGAGCTGTTTTTT
j_call: TRBJ2-2
v_call: TRBV7-7
d_call: TRBD1
clone_size: once

cdr3_aa: CASSLQADYNEQFF
cdr3_nt: TGTGCCAGCAGCTTACAAGCGGACTACAATGAGCAGTTCTTC
j_call: TRBJ2-1
v_call: TRBV7-9
d_call: NA
clone_size: NA

cdr3_aa: CASSSLAFGTDTQYF
cdr3_nt: TGTGCCAGCAGCTCACTAGCTTTCGGCACAGATACGCAGTATTTT
j_call: TRBJ2-3
v_call: TRBV5-8
d_call: NA
clone_size: NA

cdr3_aa: CASSERTIGYTF
cdr3_nt: TGTGCCAGCAGTGAACGGACAATTGGCTACACCTTC
j_call: TRBJ1-2
v_call: TRBV6-1
d_call: NA
clone_size: NA

cdr3_aa: CASSIITGGMETQYF
cdr3_nt: TGTGCCAGTAGTATAATCACAGGGGGGATGGAGACCCAGTACTTC
j_call: TRBJ2-5
v_call: TRBV19
d_call: TRBD1
clone_size: NA

cdr3_aa: CASSQGGWGENTGELFF
cdr3_nt: TGTGCCAGCAGCCAAGGGGGCTGGGGTGAGAACACCGGGGAGCTGTTTTTT
j_call: TRBJ2-2
v_call: TRBV4-2
d_call: NA
clone_size: NA

cdr3_aa: CASSSQGFANEKLFF
cdr3_nt: TGTGCCAGCAGTTCCCAGGGGTTTGCTAATGAAAAACTGTTTTTT
j_call: TRBJ1-4
v_call: TRBV28
d_call: NA
clone_size: NA

cdr3_aa: CASSLVGGGEQFF
cdr3_nt: TGTGCCAGCAGCTTGGTGGGAGGTGGTGAGCAGTTCTTC
j_call: TRBJ2-1
v_call: TRBV5-6
d_call: NA
clone_size: NA

cdr3_aa: CASSLSAGYNEQFF
cdr3_nt: TGTGCCAGCAGCTTAAGCGCAGGATACAATGAGCAGTTCTTC
j_call: TRBJ2-1
v_call: TRBV7-3
d_call: NA
clone_size: NA

cdr3_aa: CAIRVTGDTEAFF
cdr3_nt: TGTGCCATCAGGGTAACAGGGGACACTGAAGCTTTCTTT
j_call: TRBJ1-1
v_call: TRBV10-3
d_call: TRBD1
clone_size: once

cdr3_aa: CASIETGLAGPNEQFF
cdr3_nt: TGTGCCAGCATCGAAACCGGGCTAGCGGGACCCAATGAGCAGTTCTTC
j_call: TRBJ2-1
v_call: TRBV27
d_call: TRBD2
clone_size: NA

cdr3_aa: CASSFRDRGEVKMSTQYF
cdr3_nt: TGTGCCAGCAGCTTCCGGGACAGGGGAGAAGTAAAGATGAGTACGCAGTATTTT
j_call: TRBJ2-3
v_call: TRBV11-2
d_call: TRBD1
clone_size: NA

cdr3_aa: CASSPWGVAGEAFF
cdr3_nt: TGTGCCAGCTCACCATGGGGTGTAGCGGGTGAAGCTTTCTTT
j_call: TRBJ1-1
v_call: TRBV18
d_call: NA
clone_size: NA

cdr3_aa: CASSSDHGGWYQPQHF
cdr3_nt: TGTGCCAGCAGTTCGGACCACGGGGGGTGGTATCAGCCCCAGCATTTT
j_call: TRBJ1-5
v_call: TRBV28
d_call: NA
clone_size: few

cdr3_aa: CASSPPTSAPRAEQFF
cdr3_nt: TGTGCCAGCTCACCGCCGACTAGCGCCCCCAGGGCAGAGCAGTTCTTC
j_call: TRBJ2-1
v_call: TRBV18
d_call: TRBD2
clone_size: NA

cdr3_aa: CASSRYEGYTGANVLTF
cdr3_nt: TGTGCCAGCAGCCGATACGAGGGCTATACTGGGGCCAACGTCCTGACTTTC
j_call: TRBJ2-6
v_call: TRBV3-1/TRBV3-2
d_call: NA
clone_size: once

cdr3_aa: CASSSLAGRTGELFF
cdr3_nt: TGTGCCAGCAGTTCGTTAGCGGGAAGAACCGGGGAGCTGTTTTTT
j_call: TRBJ2-2
v_call: TRBV27
d_call: TRBD2
clone_size: few

cdr3_aa: CASSTRARTEAFF
cdr3_nt: TGTGCCAGTAGTACGCGGGCCAGGACTGAAGCTTTCTTT
j_call: TRBJ1-1
v_call: TRBV19
d_call: NA
clone_size: NA

cdr3_aa: CASSLGGYRRFTDTQYF
cdr3_nt: TGTGCCAGCAGCTTAGGGGGATATCGGAGGTTTACAGATACGCAGTATTTT
j_call: TRBJ2-3
v_call: TRBV7-9
d_call: NA
clone_size: NA

cdr3_aa: CASSAGTSGMGLNTDTQYF
cdr3_nt: TGTGCCAGCAGCGCCGGGACTAGCGGGATGGGCCTCAACACAGATACGCAGTATTTT
j_call: TRBJ2-3
v_call: TRBV9
d_call: TRBD2
clone_size: few

cdr3_aa: CASSNWENEQFF
cdr3_nt: TGTGCCAGCAGCAACTGGGAGAATGAGCAGTTCTTC
j_call: TRBJ2-1
v_call: TRBV21-1
d_call: NA
clone_size: NA

cdr3_aa: CASSQVPYRGGYTF
cdr3_nt: TGCGCCAGCAGCCAAGTCCCATACAGGGGCGGCTACACCTTC
j_call: TRBJ1-2
v_call: TRBV4-1
d_call: TRBD1
clone_size: NA

cdr3_aa: CAPERGFNGYTF
cdr3_nt: TGTGCCCCCGAGCGGGGTTTCAATGGCTACACCTTC
j_call: TRBJ1-2
v_call: TRBV7-9
d_call: NA
clone_size: NA

cdr3_aa: CASSLAGQGFYGYTF
cdr3_nt: TGTGCCAGCAGCTTAGCGGGGCAGGGGTTCTATGGCTACACCTTC
j_call: TRBJ1-2
v_call: TRBV7-8
d_call: NA
clone_size: NA